Listed below are T cell receptor beta chains from one sample, sequenced in a study of blood T cells in healthy people across ages. Each CDR3 protein is one row after TCRdb ran MiXCR on the 5' RACE reads. The table shows hundreds of thousands of distinct CDR3 sequences, with around 21% occurring only once. Sequences were obtained from blood. The receptors originated from a man aged 65 to 79 in good health. CDR3s include the opening cysteine and the closing phenylalanine or tryptophan. Each record gives: V gene, CDR3 protein.

TRBV7-6,CASSRVISGANVLTF
TRBV6-2/TRBV6-3,CASSFTGWTGELFF
TRBV18,CASSPPASVKDTQYF
TRBV9,CASSVSGGGTDTQYF
TRBV5-1,CTSSRDSETQYF
TRBV7-2,CASRPGPISYEQYF
TRBV25-1,CASSARQGRNTEAFF
TRBV6-2/TRBV6-3,CASSYGPYDQETQYF
TRBV5-1,CASSLDSVSSYEQYF
TRBV4-3,CASGIQGGDEQFF
TRBV27,CASSLESRADTQYF
TRBV14,CASSQYGTVETQYF
TRBV7-9,CASSFGQPGDVGYEQYF
TRBV4-3,CASSQDRANTGELFF
TRBV7-9,CASSLRDTGTSEQYF
TRBV25-1,CASSVPGAQETQYF
TRBV27,CASSLTQGGNTIYF
TRBV27,CASSLGSGRVWDEQYF
TRBV20-1,CSAIEGYTSGSTNEQFF
TRBV28,CASSLPSSQQETQYF
TRBV7-3,CASSLNVGPYEQYF
TRBV5-1,CASSTDRTYEQYF
TRBV3-1,CASSRTRNSYEQYF
TRBV4-3,CASSQDHRGGQPQHF
TRBV5-5,CASSLVATGYGYTF
TRBV6-6,CASTRTSGGSYEQYF
TRBV7-2,CASSLGTPETQYF
TRBV2,CASSVGGGTGELFF
TRBV20-1,CSADDRNQETQYF
TRBV7-9,CASSLARGRGGPEAFF
TRBV3-1,CASSQDAGNSGNTIYF